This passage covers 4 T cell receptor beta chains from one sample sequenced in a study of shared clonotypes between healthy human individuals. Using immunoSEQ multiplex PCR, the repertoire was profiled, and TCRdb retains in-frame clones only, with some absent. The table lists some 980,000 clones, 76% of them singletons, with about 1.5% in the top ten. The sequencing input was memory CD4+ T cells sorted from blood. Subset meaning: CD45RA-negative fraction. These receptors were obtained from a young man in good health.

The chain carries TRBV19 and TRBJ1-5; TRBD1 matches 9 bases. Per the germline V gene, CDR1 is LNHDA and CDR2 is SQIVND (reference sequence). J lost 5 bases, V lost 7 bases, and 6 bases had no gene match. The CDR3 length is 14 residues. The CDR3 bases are TGTGCCAGTACCCTAGGGGACAGGGATCAGCCCCAGCATTTT. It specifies CASTLGDRDQPQHF.

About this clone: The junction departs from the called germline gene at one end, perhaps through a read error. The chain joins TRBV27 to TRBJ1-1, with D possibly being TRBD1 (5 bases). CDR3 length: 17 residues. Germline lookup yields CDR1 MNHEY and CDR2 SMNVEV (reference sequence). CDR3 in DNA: TGTGCCGGCAGTTTATATCCTCAAGGGGTGGGGAACACTGAAGCTTTCTTT. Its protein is CAGSLYPQGVGNTEAFF.

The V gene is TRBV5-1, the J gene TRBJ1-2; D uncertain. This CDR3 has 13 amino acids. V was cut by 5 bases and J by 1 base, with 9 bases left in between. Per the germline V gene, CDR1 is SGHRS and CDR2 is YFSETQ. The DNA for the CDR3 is TGCGCCAGCAGAACCACCGGTAACTATGGCTACACCTTC. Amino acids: CASRTTGNYGYTF.

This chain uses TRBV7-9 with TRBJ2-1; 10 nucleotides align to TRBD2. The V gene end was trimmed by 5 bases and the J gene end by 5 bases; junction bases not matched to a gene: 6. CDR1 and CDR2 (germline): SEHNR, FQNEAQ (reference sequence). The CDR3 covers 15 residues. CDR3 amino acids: CASSPGLAVNNEQFF. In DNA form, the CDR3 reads TGTGCCAGCAGCCCTGGACTAGCGGTAAACAATGAGCAGTTCTTC.